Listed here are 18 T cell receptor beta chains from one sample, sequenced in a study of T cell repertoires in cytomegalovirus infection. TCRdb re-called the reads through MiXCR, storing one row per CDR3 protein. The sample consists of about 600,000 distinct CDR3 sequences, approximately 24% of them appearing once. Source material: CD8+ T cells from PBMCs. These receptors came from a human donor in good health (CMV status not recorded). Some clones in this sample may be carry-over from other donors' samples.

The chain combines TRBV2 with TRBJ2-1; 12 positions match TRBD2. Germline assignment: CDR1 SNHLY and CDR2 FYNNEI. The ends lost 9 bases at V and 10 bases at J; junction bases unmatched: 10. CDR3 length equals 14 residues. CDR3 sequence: CASRLAGAPEEQFF. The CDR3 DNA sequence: TGTGCCAGTAGACTAGCGGGGGCCCCAGAGGAGCAGTTCTTC.

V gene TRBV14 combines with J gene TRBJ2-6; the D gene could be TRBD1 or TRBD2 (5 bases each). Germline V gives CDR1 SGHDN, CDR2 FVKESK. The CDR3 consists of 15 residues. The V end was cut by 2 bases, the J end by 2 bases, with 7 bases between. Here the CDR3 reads CASSQQGPGANVLTF. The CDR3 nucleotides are TGTGCCAGCAGCCAACAGGGACCTGGGGCCAACGTCCTGACTTTC.

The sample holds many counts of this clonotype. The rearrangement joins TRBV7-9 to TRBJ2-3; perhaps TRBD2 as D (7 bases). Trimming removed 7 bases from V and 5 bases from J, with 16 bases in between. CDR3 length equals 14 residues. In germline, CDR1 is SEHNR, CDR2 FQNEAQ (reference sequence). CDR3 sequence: CASTYGGPLDTQYF. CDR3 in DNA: TGTGCCAGCACCTACGGGGGGCCATTAGATACGCAGTATTTT.

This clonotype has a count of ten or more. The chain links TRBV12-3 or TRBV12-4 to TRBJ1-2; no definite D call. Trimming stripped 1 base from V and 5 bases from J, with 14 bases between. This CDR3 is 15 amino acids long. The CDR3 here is CASSLGRADIYGYTF. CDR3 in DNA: TGTGCCAGCAGTTTAGGCCGGGCCGACATATATGGCTACACCTTC.

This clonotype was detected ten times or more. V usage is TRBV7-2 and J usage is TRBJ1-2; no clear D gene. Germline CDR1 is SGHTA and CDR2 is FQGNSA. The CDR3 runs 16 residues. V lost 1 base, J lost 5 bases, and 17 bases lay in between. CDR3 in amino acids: CASSLDYSFNYYGYTF. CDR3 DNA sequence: TGTGCCAGCAGCTTAGACTACAGCTTTAATTATTATGGCTACACCTTC.

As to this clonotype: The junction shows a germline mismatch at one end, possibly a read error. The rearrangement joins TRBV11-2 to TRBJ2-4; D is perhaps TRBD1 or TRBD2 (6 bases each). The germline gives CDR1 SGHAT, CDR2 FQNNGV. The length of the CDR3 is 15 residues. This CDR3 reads CANSPWGAGRNIQYF. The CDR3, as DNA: TGTGCCAACAGCCCCTGGGGGGCAGGGCGAAACATTCAGTACTTC.

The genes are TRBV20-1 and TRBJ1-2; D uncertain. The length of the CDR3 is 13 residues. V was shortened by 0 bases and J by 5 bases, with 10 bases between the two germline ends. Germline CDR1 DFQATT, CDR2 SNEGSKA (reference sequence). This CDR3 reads CSARDGQFYGYTF. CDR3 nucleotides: TGCAGTGCTAGAGATGGTCAGTTTTATGGCTACACCTTC.

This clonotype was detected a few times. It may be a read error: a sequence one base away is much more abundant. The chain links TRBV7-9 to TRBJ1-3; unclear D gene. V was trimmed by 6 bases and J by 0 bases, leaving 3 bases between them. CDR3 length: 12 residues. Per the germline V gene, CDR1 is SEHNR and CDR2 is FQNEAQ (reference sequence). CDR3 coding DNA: TGTGCCAGCAGGGTCTCTGGAAACACCATATATTTT. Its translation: CASRVSGNTIYF.

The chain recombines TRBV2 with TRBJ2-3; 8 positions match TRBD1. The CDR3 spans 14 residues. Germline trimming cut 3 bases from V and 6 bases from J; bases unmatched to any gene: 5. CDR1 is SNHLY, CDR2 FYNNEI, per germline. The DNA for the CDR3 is TGTGCCAGCAGTGACAGGGGGCAATTGGATACGCAGTATTTT. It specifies CASSDRGQLDTQYF.

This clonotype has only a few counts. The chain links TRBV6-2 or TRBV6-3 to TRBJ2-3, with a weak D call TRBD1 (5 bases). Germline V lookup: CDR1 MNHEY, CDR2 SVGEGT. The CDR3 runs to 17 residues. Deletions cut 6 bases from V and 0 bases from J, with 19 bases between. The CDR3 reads CASRITIQGPSTDTQYF. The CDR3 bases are TGTGCCAGCAGGATCACTATTCAGGGCCCCAGCACAGATACGCAGTATTTT.

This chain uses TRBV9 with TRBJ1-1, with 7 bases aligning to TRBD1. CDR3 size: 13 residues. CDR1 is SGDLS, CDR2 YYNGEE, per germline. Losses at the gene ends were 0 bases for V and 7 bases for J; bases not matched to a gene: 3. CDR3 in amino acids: CASSVETGHEAFF. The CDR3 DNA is TGTGCCAGCAGCGTAGAGACAGGGCATGAAGCTTTCTTT. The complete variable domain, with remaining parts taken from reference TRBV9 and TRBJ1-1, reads DSGVTQTPKHLITATGQRVTLRCSPRSGDLSVYWYQQSLDQGLQFLIQYYNGEERAKGNILERFSAQQFPDLHSELNLSSLELGDSALYFCASSVETGHEAFFGQGTRLTVV.

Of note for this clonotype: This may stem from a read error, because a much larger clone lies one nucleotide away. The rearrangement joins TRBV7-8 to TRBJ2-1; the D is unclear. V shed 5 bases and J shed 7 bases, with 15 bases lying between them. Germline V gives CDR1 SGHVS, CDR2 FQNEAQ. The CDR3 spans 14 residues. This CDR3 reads CASSPPDSGNEQFF. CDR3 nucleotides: TGTGCCAGCAGCCCGCCGGATAGTGGGAATGAGCAGTTCTTC.

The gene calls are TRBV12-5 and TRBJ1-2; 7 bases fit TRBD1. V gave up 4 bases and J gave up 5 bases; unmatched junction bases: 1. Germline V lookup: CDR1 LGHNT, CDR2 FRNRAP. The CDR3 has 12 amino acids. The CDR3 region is CASGSDRYGYTF. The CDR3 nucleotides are TGTGCTAGTGGTTCGGACAGGTATGGCTACACCTTC.

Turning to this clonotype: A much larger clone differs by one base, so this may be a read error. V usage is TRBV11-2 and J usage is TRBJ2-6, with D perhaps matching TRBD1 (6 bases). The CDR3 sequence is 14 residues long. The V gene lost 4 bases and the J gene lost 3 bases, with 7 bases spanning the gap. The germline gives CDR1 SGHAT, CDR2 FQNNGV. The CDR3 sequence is CASSSGVGANVLTF. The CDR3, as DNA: TGTGCCAGCAGCTCAGGGGTTGGGGCCAACGTCCTGACTTTC.

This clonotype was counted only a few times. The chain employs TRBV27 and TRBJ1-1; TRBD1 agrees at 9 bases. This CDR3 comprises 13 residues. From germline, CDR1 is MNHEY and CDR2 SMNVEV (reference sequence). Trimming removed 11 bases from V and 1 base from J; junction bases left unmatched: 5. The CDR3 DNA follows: TGTGCCGTTCGACAGGGGGGGAACACTGAAGCTTTCTTT. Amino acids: CAVRQGGNTEAFF.

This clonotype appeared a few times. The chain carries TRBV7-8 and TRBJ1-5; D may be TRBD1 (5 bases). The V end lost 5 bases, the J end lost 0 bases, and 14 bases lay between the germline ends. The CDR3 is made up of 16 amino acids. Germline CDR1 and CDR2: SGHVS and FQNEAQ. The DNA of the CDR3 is TGTGCCAGCAGCCCCCGTGGGACGGTTAGCAATCAGCCCCAGCATTTT. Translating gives CASSPRGTVSNQPQHF.

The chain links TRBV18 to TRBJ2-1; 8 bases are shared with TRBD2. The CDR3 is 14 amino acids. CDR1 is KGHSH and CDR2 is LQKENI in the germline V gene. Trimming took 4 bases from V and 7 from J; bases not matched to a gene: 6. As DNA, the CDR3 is TGTGCCAGCTCACTCAATAGCGGGGAGAATGAGCAGTTCTTC. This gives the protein CASSLNSGENEQFF.

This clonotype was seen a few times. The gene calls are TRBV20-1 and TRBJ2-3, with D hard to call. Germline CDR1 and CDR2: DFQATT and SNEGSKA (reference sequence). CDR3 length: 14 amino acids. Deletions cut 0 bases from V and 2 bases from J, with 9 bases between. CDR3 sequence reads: CSARDQEDTDTQYF. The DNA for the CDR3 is TGCAGTGCTAGAGATCAGGAAGACACAGATACGCAGTATTTT.